This TCR beta chain was retrieved from a study of T cell responses to AZD1222 COVID-19 vaccine. Repertoires were generated with immunoSEQ multiplex PCR, while TCRdb's copy carries only in-frame clones and drops some. The sample yields nearly 200,000 clones, over 85% seen once. This clone has just one count. This CDR3 is also generated by other DNA sequences in the sample. The length of the CDR3 is 12 residues. CDR1 is MDHEN and CDR2 is SYDVKM in the germline V gene. Trimming shortened V by 3 bases and J by 5 bases, and 7 bases separated the two germline ends. This TCR came from an adult who received the AZD1222 COVID-19 vaccine. This material consisted of peripheral blood, taken 28 days after the second AZD1222 dose. The chain recombines TRBV28 with TRBJ1-2; D not certain. CDR3 in DNA: TGTGCCAGCAGTTTGGAAGGTTATGGCTACACCTTC. The encoded protein is CASSLEGYGYTF.